This T cell receptor (beta chain) was recorded in a study of shared clonotypes between healthy human individuals. Sorted-subset replicate PCRs used 200 to 250 ng DNA, 30,000 or so T cell genomes. The protocol was immunoSEQ multiplex PCR, while the TCRdb copy is restricted to in-frame clones and leaves out a portion. The table lists roughly 2.6 million clones, around 94% of them singletons. This clone was detected once. Its antigen is unknown. Germline assignment: CDR1 SGHDN and CDR2 FVKESK. V gave up 0 bases and J gave up 5 bases, with 7 bases separating them. The CDR3 loop spans 14 amino acids. Study-level points and caveats: When naive CD4 clonotypes were compared across several donors, about 4.8% were shared. Non-shared clonotypes displayed generation probabilities falling below those of clonotypes present in all four donors.

Sequenced sample: naive CD4+ T cells sorted from blood. Subset: CD45RA+ positively selected. This TCR derives from a man aged 18 to 30 in good health. The chain employs TRBV14 and TRBJ2-2; perhaps TRBD2 as D (6 bases). For the CDR3, the DNA is TGTGCCAGCAGCCAAGAGGAGGGTACCGGGGAGCTGTTTTTT. This translates into CASSQEEGTGELFF.